The 2 T cell receptor beta chains below were found in one sample sequenced in a study of T cells in localized non-small cell lung cancer. Data came from immunoSEQ multiplex PCR; TCRdb stores just in-frame clones and leaves some out. This sample has around 10,000 clones, with over 25% found just once. The sample here was lung tumor tissue, taken before any cancer treatment. These receptors were taken from a man aged 40 to 75 with stage I lung adenocarcinoma.

V gene TRBV12-5 combines with J gene TRBJ2-5; unclear D gene. In germline, CDR1 is LGHNT, CDR2 FRNRAP. The CDR3 runs to 18 residues. The V end lost 3 bases, the J end lost 2 bases, and 22 bases lay between the germline ends. The DNA of the CDR3 is TGTGCTAGTGGTTTCCGCCGTGACGGGCGAGAAGAGCAAGAGACCCAGTACTTC. Amino acid sequence: CASGFRRDGREEQETQYF.

This clone has only one observation. This rearrangement joins TRBV19 to TRBJ1-2; D remains unclear. CDR3 length: 15 amino acids. Germline V gene data show CDR1 as LNHDA and CDR2 as SQIVND (reference sequence). V was clipped by 5 bases and J by 4 bases, with 17 bases between them. The CDR3 protein is CASSPPVPLTYGYTF. CDR3 nucleotide sequence: TGTGCCAGTAGTCCCCCGGTCCCCCTCACCTATGGCTACACCTTC.